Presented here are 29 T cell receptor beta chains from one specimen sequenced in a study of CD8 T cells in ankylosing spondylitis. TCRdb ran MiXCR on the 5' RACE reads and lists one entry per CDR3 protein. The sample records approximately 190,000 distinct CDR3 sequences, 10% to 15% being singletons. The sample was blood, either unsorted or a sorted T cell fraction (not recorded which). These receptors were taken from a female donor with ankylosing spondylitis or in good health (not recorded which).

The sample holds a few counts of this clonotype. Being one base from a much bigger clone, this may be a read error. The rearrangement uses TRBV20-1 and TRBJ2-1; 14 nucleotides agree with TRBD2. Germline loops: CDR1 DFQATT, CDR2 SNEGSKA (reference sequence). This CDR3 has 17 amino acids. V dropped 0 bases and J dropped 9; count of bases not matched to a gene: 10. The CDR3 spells CSARDPSTSGRAAEQFF. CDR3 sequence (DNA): TGCAGTGCTAGAGATCCCTCGACTAGCGGGAGGGCCGCTGAGCAGTTCTTC.

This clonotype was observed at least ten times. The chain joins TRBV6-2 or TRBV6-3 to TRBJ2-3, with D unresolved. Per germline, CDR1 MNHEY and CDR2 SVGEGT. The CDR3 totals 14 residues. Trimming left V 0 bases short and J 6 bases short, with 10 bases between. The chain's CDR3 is CASSYSEAKDTQYF. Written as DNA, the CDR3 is TGTGCCAGCAGTTACTCAGAGGCGAAGGATACGCAGTATTTT.

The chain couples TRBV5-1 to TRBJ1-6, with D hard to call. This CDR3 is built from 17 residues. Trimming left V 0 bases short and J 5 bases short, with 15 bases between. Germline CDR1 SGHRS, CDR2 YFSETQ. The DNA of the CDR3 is TGCGCCAGCAGCTTGGAGTCGTCTACCCACCATAATTCACCCCTCCACTTT. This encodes CASSLESSTHHNSPLHF.

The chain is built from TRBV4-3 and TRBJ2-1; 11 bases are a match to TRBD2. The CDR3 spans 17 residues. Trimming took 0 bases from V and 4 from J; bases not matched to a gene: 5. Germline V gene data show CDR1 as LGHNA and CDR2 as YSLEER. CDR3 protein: CASSQDVRLAGYNEQFF. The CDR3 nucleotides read TGCGCCAGCAGCCAAGATGTAAGACTAGCGGGGTACAATGAGCAGTTCTTC.

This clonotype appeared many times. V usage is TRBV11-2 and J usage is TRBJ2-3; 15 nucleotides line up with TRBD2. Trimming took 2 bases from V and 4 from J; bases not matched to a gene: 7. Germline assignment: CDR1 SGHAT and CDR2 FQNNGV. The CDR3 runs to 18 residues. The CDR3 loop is CASSLPWTSGRAADTQYF. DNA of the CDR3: TGTGCCAGCAGCTTACCTTGGACTAGCGGGAGGGCTGCAGATACGCAGTATTTT.

In DNA, the CDR3 is TGTGCCAGCAGCTCGGGGACTAGCGGGAAGGTTGCTTCCAATGAGCAGTTCTTC. This encodes CASSSGTSGKVASNEQFF. V and J are TRBV11-1 and TRBJ2-1; 13 nucleotides agree with TRBD2. CDR1 and CDR2 from the germline V gene are SGHAT and FQDESV (reference sequence). This CDR3 contains 18 residues. The junction had 12 bases not matched to a gene; V was cut back by 4 bases and J by 6 bases.

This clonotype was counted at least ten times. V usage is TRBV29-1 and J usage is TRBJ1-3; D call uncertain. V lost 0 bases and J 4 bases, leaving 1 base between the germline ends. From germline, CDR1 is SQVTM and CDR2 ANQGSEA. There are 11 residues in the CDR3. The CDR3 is CSVEEGNTIYF. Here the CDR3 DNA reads TGCAGCGTTGAAGAGGGAAACACCATATATTTT.

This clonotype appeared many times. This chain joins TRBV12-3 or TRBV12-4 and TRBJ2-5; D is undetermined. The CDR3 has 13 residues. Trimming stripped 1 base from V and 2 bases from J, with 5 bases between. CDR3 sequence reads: CASSLVRQETQYF. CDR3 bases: TGTGCCAGCAGTTTAGTCAGGCAAGAGACCCAGTACTTC.

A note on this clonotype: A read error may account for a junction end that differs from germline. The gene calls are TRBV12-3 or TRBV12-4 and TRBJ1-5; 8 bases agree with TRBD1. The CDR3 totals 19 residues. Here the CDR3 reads CASNLRRAAGGRSNQPQHF. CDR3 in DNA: TGTGCCAGCAATTTAAGGCGCGCGGCAGGGGGCCGTAGCAATCAGCCCCAGCATTTT.

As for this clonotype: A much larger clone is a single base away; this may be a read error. This CDR3 reads CASSLSSQRWKTQYF. The CDR3 DNA follows: TGTGCCAGCAGCCTATCGTCTCAGAGGTGGAAGACCCAGTACTTC. The chain joins TRBV7-2 to TRBJ2-5; D remains ambiguous. CDR3 size: 15 residues. Germline V gives CDR1 SGHTA, CDR2 FQGNSA. The V gene lost 5 bases and the J gene lost 6 bases, with 19 bases spanning the gap.

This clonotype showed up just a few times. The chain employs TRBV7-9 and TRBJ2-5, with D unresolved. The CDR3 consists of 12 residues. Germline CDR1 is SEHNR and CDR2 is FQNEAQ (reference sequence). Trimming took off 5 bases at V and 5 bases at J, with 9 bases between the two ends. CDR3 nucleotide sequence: TGTGCCAGCAGCAGGATTGGGGAGACCCAGTACTTC. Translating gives CASSRIGETQYF.

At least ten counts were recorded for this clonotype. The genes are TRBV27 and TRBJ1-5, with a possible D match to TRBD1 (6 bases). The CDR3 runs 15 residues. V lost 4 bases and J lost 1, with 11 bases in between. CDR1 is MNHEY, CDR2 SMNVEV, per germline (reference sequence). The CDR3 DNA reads TGTGCCAGCAGTTCCGGGACAATGAGCAATCAGCCCCAGCATTTT. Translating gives CASSSGTMSNQPQHF.

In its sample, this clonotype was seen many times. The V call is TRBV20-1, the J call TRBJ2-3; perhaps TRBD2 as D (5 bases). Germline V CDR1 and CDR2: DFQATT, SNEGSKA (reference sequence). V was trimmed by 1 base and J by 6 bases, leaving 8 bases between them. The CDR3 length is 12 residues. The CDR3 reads CSARGGGDTQYF. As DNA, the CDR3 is TGCAGTGCTAGAGGTGGCGGGGATACGCAGTATTTT.

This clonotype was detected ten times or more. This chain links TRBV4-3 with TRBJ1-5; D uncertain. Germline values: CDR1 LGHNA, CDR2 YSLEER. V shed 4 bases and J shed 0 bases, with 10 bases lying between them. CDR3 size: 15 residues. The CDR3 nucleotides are TGCGCCAGCAGCCTTAGTCGGGTTAGCAATCAGCCCCAGCATTTT. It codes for CASSLSRVSNQPQHF.

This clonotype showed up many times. Written as DNA, the CDR3 is TGCAGCGTTGGGGCTAGCGGCTACAATGAGCAGTTCTTC. Its translation: CSVGASGYNEQFF. The V call is TRBV29-1, the J call TRBJ2-1; TRBD2 matches 7 bases. Looked up from germline, CDR1 is SQVTM and CDR2 is ANQGSEA. V trimming: 4 bases; J trimming: 3 bases; junction bases outside the gene matches: 3. The CDR3 runs 13 residues.

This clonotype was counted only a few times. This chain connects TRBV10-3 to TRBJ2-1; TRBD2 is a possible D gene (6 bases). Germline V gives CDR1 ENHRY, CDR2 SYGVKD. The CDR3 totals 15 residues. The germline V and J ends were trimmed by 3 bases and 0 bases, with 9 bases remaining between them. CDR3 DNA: TGTGCCATCAGTGACCTAGCGAGCTCCTACAATGAGCAGTTCTTC. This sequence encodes CAISDLASSYNEQFF.

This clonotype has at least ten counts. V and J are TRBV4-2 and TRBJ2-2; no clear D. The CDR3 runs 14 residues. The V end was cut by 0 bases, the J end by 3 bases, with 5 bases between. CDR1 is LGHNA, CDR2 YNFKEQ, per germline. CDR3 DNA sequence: TGTGCCAGCAGCCAAGATGGGGACACCGGGGAGCTGTTTTTT. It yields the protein CASSQDGDTGELFF.

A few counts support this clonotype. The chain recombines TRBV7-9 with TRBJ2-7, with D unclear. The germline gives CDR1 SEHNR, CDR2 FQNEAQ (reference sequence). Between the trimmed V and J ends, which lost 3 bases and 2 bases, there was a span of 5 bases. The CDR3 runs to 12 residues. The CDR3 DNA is TGTGCCAGCAGCTTTGGAGCCTACGAGCAGTACTTC. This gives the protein CASSFGAYEQYF.

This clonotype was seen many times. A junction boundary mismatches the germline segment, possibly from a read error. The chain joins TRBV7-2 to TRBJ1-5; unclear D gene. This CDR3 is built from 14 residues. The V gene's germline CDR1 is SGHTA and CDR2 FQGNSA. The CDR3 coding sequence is TGCGCCAGCAGCTTGGGAGATAGCAATCAGCCCCAGCATTTT. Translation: CASSLGDSNQPQHF.

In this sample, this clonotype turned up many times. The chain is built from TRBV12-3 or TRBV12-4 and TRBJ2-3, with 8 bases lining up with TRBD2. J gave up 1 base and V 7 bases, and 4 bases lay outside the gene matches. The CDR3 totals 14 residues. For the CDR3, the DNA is TGTGCCAGCATCGAACTAGCGGGCACAGATACGCAGTATTTT. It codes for CASIELAGTDTQYF.

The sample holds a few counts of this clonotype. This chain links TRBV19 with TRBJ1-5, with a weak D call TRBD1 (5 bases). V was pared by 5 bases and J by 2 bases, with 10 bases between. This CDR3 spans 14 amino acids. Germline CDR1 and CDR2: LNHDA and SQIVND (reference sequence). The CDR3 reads CASSWTSGNQPQHF. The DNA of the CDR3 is TGTGCCAGTAGTTGGACATCTGGCAATCAGCCCCAGCATTTT. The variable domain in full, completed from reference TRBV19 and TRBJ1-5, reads DGGITQSPKYLFRKEGQNVTLSCEQNLNHDAMYWYRQDPGQGLRLIYYSQIVNDFQKGDIAEGYSVSREKKESFPLTVTSAQKNPTAFYLCASSWTSGNQPQHFGDGTRLSIL.

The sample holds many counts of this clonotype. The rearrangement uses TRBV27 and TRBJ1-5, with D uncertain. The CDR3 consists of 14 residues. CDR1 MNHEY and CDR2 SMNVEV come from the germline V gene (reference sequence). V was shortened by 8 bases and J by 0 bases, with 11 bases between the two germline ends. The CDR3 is CASGRDYSNQPQHF. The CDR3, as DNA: TGTGCCAGCGGACGAGATTATAGCAATCAGCCCCAGCATTTT.

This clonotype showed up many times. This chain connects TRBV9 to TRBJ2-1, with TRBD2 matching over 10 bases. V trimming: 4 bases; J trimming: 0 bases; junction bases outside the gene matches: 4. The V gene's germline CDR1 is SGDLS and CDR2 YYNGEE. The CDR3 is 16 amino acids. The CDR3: CASSPVAGGSYNEQFF. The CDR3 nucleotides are TGTGCCAGCAGCCCAGTAGCGGGAGGCTCCTACAATGAGCAGTTCTTC.

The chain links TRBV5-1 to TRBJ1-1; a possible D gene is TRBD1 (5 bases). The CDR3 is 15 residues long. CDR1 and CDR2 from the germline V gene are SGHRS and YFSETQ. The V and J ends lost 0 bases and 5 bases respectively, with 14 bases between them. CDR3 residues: CASSLGGTGGTEAFF. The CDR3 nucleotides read TGCGCCAGCAGCTTGGGGGGGACGGGGGGAACTGAAGCTTTCTTT.

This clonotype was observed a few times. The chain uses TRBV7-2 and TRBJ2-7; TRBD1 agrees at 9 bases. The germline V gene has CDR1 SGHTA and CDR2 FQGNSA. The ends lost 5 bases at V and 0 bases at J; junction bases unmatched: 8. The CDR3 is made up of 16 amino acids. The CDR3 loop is CASSLTGGVSSYEQYF. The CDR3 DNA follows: TGTGCCAGCAGCCTCACAGGGGGCGTAAGCTCCTACGAGCAGTACTTC.

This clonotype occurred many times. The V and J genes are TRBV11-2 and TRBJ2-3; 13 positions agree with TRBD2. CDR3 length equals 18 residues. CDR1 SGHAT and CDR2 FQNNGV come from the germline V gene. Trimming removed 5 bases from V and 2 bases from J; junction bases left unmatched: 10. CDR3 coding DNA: TGTGCCAGCAGCGCTGAGTTGACTAGCGGGAGGTTCACAGATACGCAGTATTTT. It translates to CASSAELTSGRFTDTQYF.

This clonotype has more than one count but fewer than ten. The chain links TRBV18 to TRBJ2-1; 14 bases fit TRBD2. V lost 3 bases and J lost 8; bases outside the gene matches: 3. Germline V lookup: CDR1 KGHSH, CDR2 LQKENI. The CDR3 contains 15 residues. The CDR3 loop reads CASSPGLAGVDEQFF. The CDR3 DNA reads TGTGCCAGCTCACCGGGACTAGCGGGAGTGGATGAGCAGTTCTTC.

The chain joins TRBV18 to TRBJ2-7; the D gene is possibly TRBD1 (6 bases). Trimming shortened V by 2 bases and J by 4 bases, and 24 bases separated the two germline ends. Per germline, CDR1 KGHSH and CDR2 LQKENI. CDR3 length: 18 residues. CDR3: CASSPGGSSQGITYEQYF. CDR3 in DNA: TGTGCCAGCTCACCAGGTGGGTCTTCGCAGGGGATTACATACGAGCAGTACTTC.

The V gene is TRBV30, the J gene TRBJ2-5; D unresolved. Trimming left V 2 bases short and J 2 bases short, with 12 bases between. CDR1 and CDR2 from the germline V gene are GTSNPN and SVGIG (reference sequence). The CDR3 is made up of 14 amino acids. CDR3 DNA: TGTGCCTGGAGTTTGTACGAACGACAAGAGACCCAGTACTTC. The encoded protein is CAWSLYERQETQYF.